This T cell receptor (beta chain) originates from a study of T-cell reconstitution after alpha-beta-depleted transplantation in children. Preparing the TCRbeta library involved the use of unique molecular identifiers. Via MiXCR, TCRdb re-called the PCR reads, giving one row per CDR3 protein. Of around 250,000 distinct CDR3 sequences listed, under 30% were seen once; the top ten hold roughly 2.5%. The V gene's germline CDR1 is PRHDT and CDR2 FYEKMQ (reference sequence). The CDR3 sequence is 16 residues long. Trimming removed 4 bases from V and 5 bases from J, with 17 bases in between. In the case of this clonotype: The antigen remains unidentified.

Study results and limitations: The high TCRbeta diversity at day 60 in some patients came from surviving recipient T cells and thymic progenitors.

The source was PBMCs, collected before TCRalphabeta/CD19-depleted stem cell transplant. The chain is built from TRBV13 and TRBJ2-2; possibly TRBD1 for D (6 bases). The sequence was obtained from a girl aged 2 to 9 with Fanconi anemia, due to receive a stem cell transplant. This chain's CDR3 is CASSSYGTQKTGELFF. CDR3 DNA sequence: TGTGCCAGCAGCTCTTACGGGACACAGAAGACCGGGGAGCTGTTTTTT.